One and the same sample provided the 21 T cell receptor beta chains below, sequenced in a study of OX40 agonist ivuxolimab in advanced cancers. TCRdb keeps only in-frame clones here, not all; method: immunoSEQ multiplex PCR. The sample lists 19,000 or so clones, 86% seen once, with about 16% in the top ten. Sequenced here: CD4+ or CD8+ T cells sorted from blood, sampled in a trial of the OX40 agonist ivuxolimab. These receptors all stem from an adult with an advanced solid tumor such as melanoma, head and neck, liver or kidney cancer.

The chain carries TRBV19 and TRBJ2-1, with TRBD2 matching over 10 bases. CDR1 and CDR2 from the germline V gene are LNHDA and SQIVND (reference sequence). This CDR3 spans 14 amino acids. V trimming: 10 bases; J trimming: 9 bases; junction bases outside the gene matches: 12. The chain's CDR3 is CATQRSGGVSEQFF. The CDR3 coding sequence is TGTGCCACCCAGAGGAGCGGGGGGGTAAGTGAGCAGTTCTTC.

This chain joins TRBV6-6 and TRBJ1-4; no definite D call. The CDR3 sequence is 14 residues long. Trimming took off 4 bases at V and 5 bases at J, with 11 bases between the two ends. Germline V gives CDR1 MNHNY, CDR2 SVGAGI (reference sequence). The CDR3 protein is CASSSPERNEKLFF. Written as DNA, the CDR3 is TGTGCCAGCAGTTCTCCAGAAAGAAATGAAAAACTGTTTTTT.

V is TRBV9 and J is TRBJ2-3; 7 bases map to TRBD2. CDR3 length equals 15 residues. V gave up 0 bases and J gave up 2 bases; unmatched junction bases: 3. Germline assignment: CDR1 SGDLS and CDR2 YYNGEE. The CDR3 DNA reads as TGTGCCAGCAGCGTAGCAGCGGGGTACACAGATACGCAGTATTTT. It specifies CASSVAAGYTDTQYF.

This clone has more than one count but fewer than ten. Other nucleotide sequences in the sample specify the same CDR3. This sequence joins TRBV19 and TRBJ1-3; D not resolved. Deletions cut 4 bases from V and 4 bases from J, with 11 bases between. CDR1 LNHDA and CDR2 SQIVND come from the germline V gene (reference sequence). The CDR3 length is 14 residues. CDR3 sequence: CASSTGSGGNTIYF. The CDR3 region has the DNA TGTGCCAGTAGTACCGGGAGCGGAGGAAACACCATATATTTT.

This chain connects TRBV19 to TRBJ2-2, with D possibly called TRBD1 or TRBD2 (7 bases each). CDR3 length: 15 amino acids. Trimming stripped 6 bases from V and 4 bases from J, with 15 bases between. Germline V gene sequence: CDR1 LNHDA, CDR2 SQIVND (reference sequence). CDR3 amino acids: CASRRTGEGTGELFF. Written as DNA, the CDR3 is TGTGCCAGTAGACGAACAGGGGAGGGCACCGGGGAGCTGTTTTTT.

The rearrangement joins TRBV5-1 to TRBJ2-2; D is unresolved. This CDR3 contains 13 residues. Trimming left V 4 bases short and J 7 bases short, with 11 bases between. Per germline, CDR1 SGHRS and CDR2 YFSETQ. Here the CDR3 reads CASSEGPLGELFF. DNA of the CDR3: TGCGCCAGCAGCGAAGGGCCCCTCGGGGAGCTGTTTTTT.

In DNA, the CDR3 is TGCGCCACCGCAAATAGACAGCCTGTGGATGGTGAGCAGTACTTC. Protein: CATANRQPVDGEQYF. This chain links TRBV5-1 with TRBJ2-7, with a weak D call TRBD1 (5 bases). Trimming stripped 9 bases from V and 7 bases from J, with 26 bases between. CDR3 length: 15 residues. Germline V CDR1 and CDR2: SGHRS, YFSETQ.

The rearrangement uses TRBV10-3 and TRBJ2-1; 12 positions agree with TRBD2. CDR3 length: 20 residues. CDR1 and CDR2 from the germline V gene are ENHRY and SYGVKD. V lost 6 bases to trimming and J lost 0 bases; unmatched junction nucleotides: 15. CDR3 region: CAISDARGLAGGSSYNEQFF. The DNA of the CDR3 is TGTGCCATCAGCGATGCGAGGGGACTAGCGGGTGGGAGCTCCTACAATGAGCAGTTCTTC.

The chain carries TRBV19 and TRBJ2-3; 11 bases are shared with TRBD2. Per the germline V gene, CDR1 is LNHDA and CDR2 is SQIVND (reference sequence). The CDR3 length is 14 residues. Losses at the gene ends were 6 bases for V and 6 bases for J; bases not matched to a gene: 5. CDR3 region: CASRLAGVSDTQYF. The CDR3 nucleotides are TGTGCCAGTAGACTAGCGGGAGTGTCGGATACGCAGTATTTT. Complete variable domain (other parts from reference TRBV19 and TRBJ2-3): DGGITQSPKYLFRKEGQNVTLSCEQNLNHDAMYWYRQDPGQGLRLIYYSQIVNDFQKGDIAEGYSVSREKKESFPLTVTSAQKNPTAFYLCASRLAGVSDTQYFGPGTRLTVL.

The chain uses TRBV7-2 and TRBJ2-7; 7 bases match TRBD2. The germline gives CDR1 SGHTA, CDR2 FQGNSA. Trimming at V came to 5 bases and at J to 6 bases, leaving 10 bases not matched to a gene. This CDR3 is 14 amino acids long. CDR3 DNA sequence: TGTGCCAGCAGCCCTACCCCTAGCGGCCCCGAGCAGTACTTC. Translating gives CASSPTPSGPEQYF.

V gene TRBV5-4 combines with J gene TRBJ1-6; 9 bases map to TRBD1. The ends lost 3 bases at V and 7 bases at J; junction bases unmatched: 5. The CDR3 has 15 residues. In germline, CDR1 is SGHNT, CDR2 YYREEE (reference sequence). CDR3 amino acids: CASSSGDRGNSPLHF. The CDR3 DNA reads TGTGCCAGCAGCTCCGGTGACAGGGGGAATTCACCCCTCCACTTT.

The gene calls are TRBV19 and TRBJ1-5, with D unclear. The CDR3 sequence is 13 residues long. From germline, CDR1 is LNHDA and CDR2 SQIVND (reference sequence). V lost 1 base and J 6 bases, leaving 7 bases between the germline ends. CDR3 loop: CASSIGQIQPQHF. The CDR3, as DNA: TGTGCCAGTAGTATAGGGCAGATTCAGCCCCAGCATTTT.

The chain recombines TRBV5-4 with TRBJ1-2; TRBD1 aligns across 9 bases. From germline, CDR1 is SGHNT and CDR2 YYREEE (reference sequence). The CDR3 consists of 14 residues. V shed 4 bases, J shed 6 bases, and the junction held 7 bases outside the gene matches. Here the CDR3 DNA reads TGTGCCAGCAGCCGAACAGGGGGCCTTGATGGCTACACCTTC. Translating gives CASSRTGGLDGYTF.

J is TRBJ2-2 and V is TRBV19, with D perhaps matching TRBD2 (5 bases). V was clipped by 6 bases and J by 0 bases, with 14 bases between them. This CDR3 has 16 residues. CDR1 and CDR2 from the germline V gene are LNHDA and SQIVND (reference sequence). CDR3: CASRSEGVPNTGELFF. The CDR3 coding sequence is TGTGCCAGTAGATCCGAGGGCGTTCCGAACACCGGGGAGCTGTTTTTT.

The V and J genes are TRBV5-5 and TRBJ2-5, with D possibly TRBD2 on 6 matching bases. CDR1 is SGHKS and CDR2 is YYEKEE in the germline V gene (reference sequence). The CDR3 is 16 amino acids. The germline V and J ends were trimmed by 3 bases and 4 bases, with 19 bases remaining between them. The CDR3 loop is CASSSRLAQGGETQYF. CDR3 DNA: TGTGCCAGCAGCTCAAGATTAGCGCAGGGAGGAGAGACCCAGTACTTC.

The gene calls are TRBV25-1 and TRBJ2-3; D gene uncertain. The germline V gene has CDR1 MGHDK and CDR2 SYGVNS. The CDR3 contains 12 residues. The ends were cut back, 7 bases at V and 5 bases at J, with 10 bases in the middle. DNA of the CDR3: TGTGCCAGCAACGATAACAGAGATACGCAGTATTTT. Protein product: CASNDNRDTQYF.

J is TRBJ1-6 and V is TRBV4-3; 9 nucleotides agree with TRBD1. The CDR3 totals 16 residues. J was trimmed by 7 bases and V by 2 bases; bases with no gene match: 6. From germline, CDR1 is LGHNA and CDR2 YSLEER. DNA for the CDR3: TGCGCCAGCAGCCAAAACTCGGGACAGGGCAATTCACCCCTCCACTTT. This sequence encodes CASSQNSGQGNSPLHF.

This sequence joins TRBV2 and TRBJ2-1; the D gene is possibly TRBD2 (5 bases). From germline, CDR1 is SNHLY and CDR2 FYNNEI. Trimming removed 1 base from V and 4 bases from J, with 11 bases in between. The CDR3 is made up of 15 amino acids. CDR3: CASSEGRQLYNEQFF. In nucleotides, the CDR3 is TGTGCCAGCAGTGAAGGGAGGCAGTTATACAATGAGCAGTTCTTC.

This clone was seen more than once but under ten times. The CDR3 bases are TGTGCCAGCAGTGACTGGACAGGAACCTACGAGCAGTACTTC. This encodes CASSDWTGTYEQYF. The rearrangement uses TRBV2 and TRBJ2-7, with TRBD1 matching 7 bases. The CDR3 has 14 amino acids. V trimming: 3 bases; J trimming: 2 bases; junction bases outside the gene matches: 4. In germline, CDR1 is SNHLY, CDR2 FYNNEI.

The CDR3 DNA follows: TGTGCCAGCAGTCGTCAAAGGGACTCTGGGGCCAACGTCCTGACTTTC. This sequence encodes CASSRQRDSGANVLTF. J is TRBJ2-6 and V is TRBV9, with D uncertain. The germline V and J ends were trimmed by 5 bases and 0 bases, with 12 bases remaining between them. Germline assignment: CDR1 SGDLS and CDR2 YYNGEE. The CDR3 has 16 residues.

This clone has only one observation. The gene calls are TRBV14 and TRBJ1-6; D is unclear. Germline CDR1 SGHDN, CDR2 FVKESK. The CDR3 has 15 amino acids. Trimming pared 0 bases from V and 9 bases from J, leaving 12 bases between. The CDR3 DNA is TGTGCCAGCAGCCAAGATACCAGTATGGCTTCACCCCTCCACTTT. Translation: CASSQDTSMASPLHF.